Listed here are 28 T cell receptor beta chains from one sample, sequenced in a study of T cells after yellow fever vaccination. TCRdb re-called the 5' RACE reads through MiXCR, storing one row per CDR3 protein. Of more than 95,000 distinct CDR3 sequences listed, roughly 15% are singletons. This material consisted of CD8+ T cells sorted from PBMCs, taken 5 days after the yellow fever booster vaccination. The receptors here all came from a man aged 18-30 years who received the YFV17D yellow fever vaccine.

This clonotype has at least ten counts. In DNA, the CDR3 is TGTGCCAGCAGCCCAACCCCAGGGGTACAAGAGACCCAGTACTTC. As protein: CASSPTPGVQETQYF. This chain uses TRBV7-2 with TRBJ2-5; the D gene is possibly TRBD1 (6 bases). The CDR3 runs 15 residues. Germline assignment: CDR1 SGHTA and CDR2 FQGNSA. V lost 5 bases to trimming and J lost 2 bases, with 15 bases between them.

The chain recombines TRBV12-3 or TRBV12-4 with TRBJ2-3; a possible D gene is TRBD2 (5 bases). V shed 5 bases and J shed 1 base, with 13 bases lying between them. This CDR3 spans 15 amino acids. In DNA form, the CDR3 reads TGTGCCAGCAGTCCCGCCGGGGTGGGCACAGATACGCAGTATTTT. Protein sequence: CASSPAGVGTDTQYF.

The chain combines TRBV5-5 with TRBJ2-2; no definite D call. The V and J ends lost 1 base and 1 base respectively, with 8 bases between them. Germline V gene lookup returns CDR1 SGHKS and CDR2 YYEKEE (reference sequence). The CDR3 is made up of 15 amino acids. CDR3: CASSLYAGNTGELFF. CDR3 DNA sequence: TGTGCCAGCAGCTTGTACGCAGGGAACACCGGGGAGCTGTTTTTT.

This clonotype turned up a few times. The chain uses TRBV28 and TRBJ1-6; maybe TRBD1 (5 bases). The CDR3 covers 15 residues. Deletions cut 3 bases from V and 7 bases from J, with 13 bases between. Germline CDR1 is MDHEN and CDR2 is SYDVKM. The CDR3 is CASSFQGGGNSPLHF. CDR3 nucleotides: TGTGCCAGCAGTTTTCAGGGTGGAGGGAATTCACCCCTCCACTTT.

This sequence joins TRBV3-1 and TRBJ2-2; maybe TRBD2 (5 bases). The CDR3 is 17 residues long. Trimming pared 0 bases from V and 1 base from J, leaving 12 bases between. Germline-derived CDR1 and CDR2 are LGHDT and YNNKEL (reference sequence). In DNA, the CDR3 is TGTGCCAGCAGCCAAGATCGCCTAGCTTTGAACACCGGGGAGCTGTTTTTT. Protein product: CASSQDRLALNTGELFF.

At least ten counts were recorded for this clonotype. The CDR3 is CASSESDAGANVLTF. CDR3 in DNA: TGTGCCAGCAGTGAATCGGACGCTGGGGCCAACGTCCTGACTTTC. The rearrangement joins TRBV2 to TRBJ2-6; D remains ambiguous. V lost 2 bases and J lost 2, with 7 bases in between. Looked up from germline, CDR1 is SNHLY and CDR2 is FYNNEI. The CDR3 consists of 15 residues.

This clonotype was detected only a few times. Here the CDR3 reads CSVVGGIQAKGGANVLTF. In DNA, the CDR3 is TGCAGCGTCGTCGGGGGGATACAGGCGAAGGGTGGGGCCAACGTCCTGACTTTC. This chain joins TRBV29-1 and TRBJ2-6; TRBD2 matches at 7 bases. Trimming cost V 6 bases and J 3 bases; bases outside gene matches: 17. From germline, CDR1 is SQVTM and CDR2 ANQGSEA. The CDR3 runs to 18 residues.

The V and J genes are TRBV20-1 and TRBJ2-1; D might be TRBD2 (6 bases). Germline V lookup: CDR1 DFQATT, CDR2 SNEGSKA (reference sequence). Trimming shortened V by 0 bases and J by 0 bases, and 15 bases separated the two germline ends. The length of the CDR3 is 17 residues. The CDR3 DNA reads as TGCAGTGCTAGAGATGGGAAGCGGGCTAGCTCCTACAATGAGCAGTTCTTC. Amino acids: CSARDGKRASSYNEQFF.

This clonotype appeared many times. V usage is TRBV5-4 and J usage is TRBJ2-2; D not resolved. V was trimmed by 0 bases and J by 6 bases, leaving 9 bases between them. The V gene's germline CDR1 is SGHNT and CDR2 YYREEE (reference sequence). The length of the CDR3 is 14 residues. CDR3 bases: TGTGCCAGCAGCTTGGGTGTCAGCGCCGGGGAGCTGTTTTTT. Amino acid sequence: CASSLGVSAGELFF.

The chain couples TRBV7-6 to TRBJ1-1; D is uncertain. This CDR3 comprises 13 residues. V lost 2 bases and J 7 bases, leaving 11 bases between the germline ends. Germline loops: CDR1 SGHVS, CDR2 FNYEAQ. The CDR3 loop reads CASSLNSFYEAFF. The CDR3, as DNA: TGTGCCAGCAGCTTAAACTCGTTCTATGAAGCTTTCTTT.

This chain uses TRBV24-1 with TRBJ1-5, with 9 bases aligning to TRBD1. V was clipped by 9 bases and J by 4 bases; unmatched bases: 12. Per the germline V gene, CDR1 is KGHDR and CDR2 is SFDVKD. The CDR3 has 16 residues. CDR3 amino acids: CATCRQGGGWNQPQHF. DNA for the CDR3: TGTGCCACCTGCCGACAGGGGGGGGGGTGGAATCAGCCCCAGCATTTT.

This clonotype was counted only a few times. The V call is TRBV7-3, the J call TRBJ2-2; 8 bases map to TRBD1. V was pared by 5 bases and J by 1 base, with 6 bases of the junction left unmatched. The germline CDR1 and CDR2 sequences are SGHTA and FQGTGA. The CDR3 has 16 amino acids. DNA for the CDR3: TGTGCCAGCAGCCTTCCAGGGGGCTTGAACACCGGGGAGCTGTTTTTT. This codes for CASSLPGGLNTGELFF.

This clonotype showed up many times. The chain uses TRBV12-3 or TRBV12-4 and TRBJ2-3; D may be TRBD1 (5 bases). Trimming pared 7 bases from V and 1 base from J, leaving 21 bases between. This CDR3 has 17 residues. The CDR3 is CASKRFGAYGGTDTQYF. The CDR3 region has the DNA TGTGCCAGCAAACGGTTTGGGGCTTATGGGGGCACAGATACGCAGTATTTT.

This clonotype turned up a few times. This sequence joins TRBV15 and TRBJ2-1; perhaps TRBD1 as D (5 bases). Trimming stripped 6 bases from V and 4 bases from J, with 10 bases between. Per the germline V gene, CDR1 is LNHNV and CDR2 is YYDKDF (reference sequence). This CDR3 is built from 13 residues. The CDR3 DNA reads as TGTGCCACCAGTCGACAGATATACAATGAGCAGTTCTTC. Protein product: CATSRQIYNEQFF.

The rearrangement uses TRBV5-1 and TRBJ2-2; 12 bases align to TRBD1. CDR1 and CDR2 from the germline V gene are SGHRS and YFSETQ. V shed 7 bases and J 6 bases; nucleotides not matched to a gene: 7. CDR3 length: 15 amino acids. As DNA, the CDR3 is TGCGCCAGCGAACCGGGACAGGGGGCGCCCGGGGAGCTGTTTTTT. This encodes CASEPGQGAPGELFF.

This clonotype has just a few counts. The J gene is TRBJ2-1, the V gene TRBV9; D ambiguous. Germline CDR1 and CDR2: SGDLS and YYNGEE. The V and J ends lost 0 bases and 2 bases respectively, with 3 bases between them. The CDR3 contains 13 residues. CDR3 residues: CASSVGAYNEQFF. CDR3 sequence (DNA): TGTGCCAGCAGCGTAGGTGCCTACAATGAGCAGTTCTTC.

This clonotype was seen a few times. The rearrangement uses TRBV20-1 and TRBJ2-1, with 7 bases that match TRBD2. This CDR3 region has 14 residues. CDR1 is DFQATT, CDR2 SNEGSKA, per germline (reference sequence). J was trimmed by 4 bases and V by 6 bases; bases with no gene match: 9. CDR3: CSAPGLSFYNEQFF. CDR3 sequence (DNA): TGCAGTGCCCCGGGACTAAGTTTTTACAATGAGCAGTTCTTC.

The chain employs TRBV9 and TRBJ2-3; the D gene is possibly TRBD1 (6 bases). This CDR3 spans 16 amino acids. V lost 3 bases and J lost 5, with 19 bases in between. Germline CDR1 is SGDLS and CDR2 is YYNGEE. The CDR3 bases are TGTGCCAGCAGCGACCCTCGTGTGGGGGCCGGAGATACGCAGTATTTT. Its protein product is CASSDPRVGAGDTQYF.

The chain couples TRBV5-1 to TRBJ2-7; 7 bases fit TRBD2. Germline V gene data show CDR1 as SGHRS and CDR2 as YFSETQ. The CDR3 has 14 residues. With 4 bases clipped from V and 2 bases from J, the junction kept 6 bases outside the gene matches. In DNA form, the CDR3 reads TGCGCCAGCAGCGTGGGACTACCCCCCTACGAGCAGTACTTC. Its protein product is CASSVGLPPYEQYF. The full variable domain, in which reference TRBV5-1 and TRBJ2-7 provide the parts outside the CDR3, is KAGVTQTPRYLIKTRGQQVTLSCSPISGHRSVSWYQQTPGQGLQFLFEYFSETQRNKGNFPGRFSGRQFSNSRSEMNVSTLELGDSALYLCASSVGLPPYEQYFGPGTRLTVT.

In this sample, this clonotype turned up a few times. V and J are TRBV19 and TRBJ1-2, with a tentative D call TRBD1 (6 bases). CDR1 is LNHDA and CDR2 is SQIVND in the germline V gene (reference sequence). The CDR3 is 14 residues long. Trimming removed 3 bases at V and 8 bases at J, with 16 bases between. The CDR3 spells CASSIRSQGGGYTF. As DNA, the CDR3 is TGTGCCAGTAGTATTAGGTCACAGGGAGGCGGCTACACCTTC.

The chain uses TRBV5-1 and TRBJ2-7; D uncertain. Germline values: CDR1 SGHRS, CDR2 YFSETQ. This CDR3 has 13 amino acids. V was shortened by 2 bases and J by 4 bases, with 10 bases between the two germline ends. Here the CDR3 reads CASSFRILYEQYF. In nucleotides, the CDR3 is TGCGCCAGCAGCTTTCGGATTCTTTACGAGCAGTACTTC. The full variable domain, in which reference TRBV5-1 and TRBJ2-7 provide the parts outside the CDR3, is KAGVTQTPRYLIKTRGQQVTLSCSPISGHRSVSWYQQTPGQGLQFLFEYFSETQRNKGNFPGRFSGRQFSNSRSEMNVSTLELGDSALYLCASSFRILYEQYFGPGTRLTVT.

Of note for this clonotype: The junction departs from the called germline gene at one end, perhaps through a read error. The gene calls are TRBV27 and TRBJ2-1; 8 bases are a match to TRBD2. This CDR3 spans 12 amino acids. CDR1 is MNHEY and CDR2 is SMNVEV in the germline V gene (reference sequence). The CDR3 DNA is TGCAACACCGGGACTAGAGGGGGGGGTCGGTTCTTC. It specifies CNTGTRGGGRFF.

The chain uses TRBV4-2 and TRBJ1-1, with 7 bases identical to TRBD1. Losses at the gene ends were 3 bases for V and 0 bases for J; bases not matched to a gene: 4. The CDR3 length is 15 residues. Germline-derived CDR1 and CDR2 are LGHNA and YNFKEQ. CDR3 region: CASSQGTAMNTEAFF. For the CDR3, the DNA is TGTGCCAGCAGCCAGGGGACAGCTATGAACACTGAAGCTTTCTTT.

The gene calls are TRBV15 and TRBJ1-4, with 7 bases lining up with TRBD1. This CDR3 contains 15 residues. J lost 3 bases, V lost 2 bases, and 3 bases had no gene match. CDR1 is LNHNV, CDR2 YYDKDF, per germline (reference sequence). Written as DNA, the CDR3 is TGTGCCACCAGCAGATCCGGGACAGCTAATGAAAAACTGTTTTTT. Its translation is CATSRSGTANEKLFF.

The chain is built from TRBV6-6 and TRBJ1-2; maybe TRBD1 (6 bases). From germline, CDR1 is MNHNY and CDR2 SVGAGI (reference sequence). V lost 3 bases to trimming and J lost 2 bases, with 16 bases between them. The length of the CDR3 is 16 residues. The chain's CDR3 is CASSYGDTGTNYGYTF. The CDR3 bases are TGTGCCAGCAGTTATGGGGATACCGGGACAAACTATGGCTACACCTTC.

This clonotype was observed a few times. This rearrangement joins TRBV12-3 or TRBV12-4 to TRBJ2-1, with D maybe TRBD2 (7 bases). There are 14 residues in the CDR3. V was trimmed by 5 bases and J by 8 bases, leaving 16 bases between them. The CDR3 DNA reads TGTGCCAGCAGTCACTTAGGGGGGGAATATGAGCAGTTCTTC. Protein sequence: CASSHLGGEYEQFF.

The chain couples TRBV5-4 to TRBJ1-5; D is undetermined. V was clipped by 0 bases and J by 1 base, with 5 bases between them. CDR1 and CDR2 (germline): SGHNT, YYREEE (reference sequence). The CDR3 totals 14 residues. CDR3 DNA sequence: TGTGCCAGCAGCTTGGCCGGGAGCAATCAGCCCCAGCATTTT. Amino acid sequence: CASSLAGSNQPQHF.

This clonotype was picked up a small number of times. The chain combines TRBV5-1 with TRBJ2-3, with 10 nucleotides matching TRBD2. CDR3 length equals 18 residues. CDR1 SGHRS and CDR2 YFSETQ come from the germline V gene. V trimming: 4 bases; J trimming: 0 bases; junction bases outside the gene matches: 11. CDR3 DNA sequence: TGCGCCAGCAGCCCCGGACTAGCGGTCAGACCTAGCACAGATACGCAGTATTTT. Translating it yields CASSPGLAVRPSTDTQYF.